Below are 15 T cell receptor beta chains sequenced from a single sample in a study of T-cell memory formation after mild COVID-19. TCRdb ran MiXCR on the 5' RACE reads and lists one entry per CDR3 protein. The table lists fewer than 70,000 distinct CDR3 sequences, more than 8% of them singletons. Sequenced: PBMCs or a T cell subset sorted from them (not recorded which). These receptor sequences come from a man younger than 35 who had mild COVID-19 (a few samples of this study predate the infection). Cell type and time point are not known.

In this sample, this clonotype turned up many times. V is TRBV6-5 and J is TRBJ2-3; D is ambiguous. The CDR3 covers 14 residues. Germline V gene sequence: CDR1 MNHEY, CDR2 SVGAGI. Trimming removed 8 bases from V and 6 bases from J, with 18 bases in between. This CDR3 is CASRRSKDADTQYF. The DNA of the CDR3 is TGTGCCAGCCGGCGGTCAAAGGACGCGGATACGCAGTATTTT.

This clonotype appeared many times. The chain joins TRBV6-2 or TRBV6-3 to TRBJ2-1, with 9 nucleotides matching TRBD2. The J segment lost 9 bases and the V segment lost 0 bases, leaving 9 bases of the junction unmatched. CDR1 and CDR2 from the germline V gene are MNHEY and SVGEGT. The CDR3 covers 16 residues. The CDR3 nucleotides read TGTGCCAGCAGTTACTCCTGGCGGGGGGGCCAGGGTGAGCAGTTCTTC. Translated: CASSYSWRGGQGEQFF.

The CDR3: CASMYMGFDTEAFF. The CDR3, as DNA: TGTGCCAGCATGTATATGGGCTTTGACACTGAAGCTTTCTTT. The chain couples TRBV6-6 to TRBJ1-1; D not certain. With 7 bases removed from V and 3 bases from J, the gap between germline ends came to 15 bases. Per the germline V gene, CDR1 is MNHNY and CDR2 is SVGAGI (reference sequence). This CDR3 region has 14 residues.

This clonotype counts as medium-sized. CDR3 sequence reads: CASSQGIANTEAFF. The CDR3 bases are TGCGCCAGCAGCCAAGGAATAGCGAACACTGAAGCTTTCTTT. This chain connects TRBV4-1 to TRBJ1-1; D is ambiguous. Germline V CDR1 and CDR2: MGHRA, YSYEKL. Trimming took 1 base from V and 1 from J, leaving 7 bases between them. The CDR3 is 14 residues long.

The table lists this clonotype with a few counts. This chain links TRBV6-6 with TRBJ1-2; D unresolved. The CDR3 is made up of 15 amino acids. In germline, CDR1 is MNHNY, CDR2 SVGAGI (reference sequence). V was trimmed by 2 bases and J by 3 bases, leaving 13 bases between them. The CDR3 protein is CASSYDPTIDYGYTF. CDR3 nucleotide sequence: TGTGCCAGCAGTTACGACCCGACTATCGACTATGGCTACACCTTC.

This clonotype appeared a few times. V is TRBV7-3 and J is TRBJ1-6; 8 bases are shared with TRBD1. The V segment lost 4 bases and the J segment 10 bases; nucleotides outside the gene matches: 6. Germline CDR1 is SGHTA and CDR2 is FQGTGA. This CDR3 region has 14 residues. CDR3 DNA: TGTGCCAGCAGCTACGACAGGGGTTCGTCACCCCTCCACTTT. Protein sequence: CASSYDRGSSPLHF.

This clonotype has only a few counts. This rearrangement joins TRBV5-1 to TRBJ1-4; no clear D. Germline loops: CDR1 SGHRS, CDR2 YFSETQ. V was cut by 1 base and J by 3 bases, with 4 bases left in between. The CDR3 contains 13 residues. The DNA for the CDR3 is TGCGCCAGCAGCTTGCGGCCTAATGAAAAACTGTTTTTT. It yields the protein CASSLRPNEKLFF. Filled out from reference TRBV5-1 and TRBJ1-4, the complete variable domain reads KAGVTQTPRYLIKTRGQQVTLSCSPISGHRSVSWYQQTPGQGLQFLFEYFSETQRNKGNFPGRFSGRQFSNSRSEMNVSTLELGDSALYLCASSLRPNEKLFFGSGTQLSVL.

This chain links TRBV28 with TRBJ1-5; no firm D call. Trimming removed 10 bases from V and 6 bases from J, with 28 bases in between. The germline gives CDR1 MDHEN, CDR2 SYDVKM. The CDR3 contains 17 residues. This chain's CDR3 is CATKTGELPLRGQPQHF. The CDR3 DNA sequence: TGTGCCACCAAGACTGGGGAACTCCCTCTTCGGGGTCAGCCCCAGCATTTT.

The chain joins TRBV7-2 to TRBJ2-3; D perhaps matches TRBD2 (5 bases). Looked up from germline, CDR1 is SGHTA and CDR2 is FQGNSA. Trimming took 4 bases from V and 11 from J, leaving 10 bases between them. CDR3 length: 11 residues. CDR3 nucleotides: TGTGCCAGCAGCTCGGGAAACTTGCAGTATTTT. Its translation is CASSSGNLQYF.

The V gene is TRBV9, the J gene TRBJ2-2, with D unresolved. V was shortened by 2 bases and J by 4 bases, with 6 bases between the two germline ends. Germline V lookup: CDR1 SGDLS, CDR2 YYNGEE. This CDR3 region has 13 residues. The CDR3 DNA is TGTGCCAGCAGCGTCAGAGTCACCGGGGAGCTGTTTTTT. Its protein is CASSVRVTGELFF.

This clonotype showed up just a few times. For the CDR3, the DNA is TGCGCCAGCAGCCCTGGGATGACAGAAAAACTGTTTTTT. As protein: CASSPGMTEKLFF. V usage is TRBV4-1 and J usage is TRBJ1-4; D unclear. The germline gives CDR1 MGHRA, CDR2 YSYEKL. V lost 4 bases and J lost 8, with 11 bases in between. This CDR3 has 13 residues.

The J gene is TRBJ1-1, the V gene TRBV3-1, with TRBD1 matching 7 bases. Trimming removed 5 bases from V and 0 bases from J; junction bases left unmatched: 0. CDR1 is LGHDT and CDR2 is YNNKEL in the germline V gene (reference sequence). CDR3 length: 13 residues. The DNA of the CDR3 is TGTGCCAGCAGCGGACAGGTGAACACTGAAGCTTTCTTT. This translates into CASSGQVNTEAFF.

There are many counts of this clonotype. The rearrangement links TRBV5-1 to TRBJ2-2, with 7 bases aligning to TRBD1. Germline V CDR1 and CDR2: SGHRS, YFSETQ. V was pared by 4 bases and J by 1 base, with 4 bases of the junction left unmatched. The CDR3 extends over 15 amino acids. The CDR3 region has the DNA TGCGCCAGCAGCCCTCGGACAGGGAACACCGGGGAGCTGTTTTTT. Its protein product is CASSPRTGNTGELFF.

The chain couples TRBV7-2 to TRBJ1-1; no reliable D call. Germline CDR1 is SGHTA and CDR2 is FQGNSA. The CDR3 is made up of 12 amino acids. The V gene lost 1 base and the J gene lost 5 bases, with 5 bases spanning the gap. The CDR3 sequence: CASSLEWTEAFF. Here the CDR3 DNA reads TGTGCCAGCAGCTTAGAGTGGACTGAAGCTTTCTTT. The full variable domain, rest sourced from reference TRBV7-2 and TRBJ1-1, is GAGVSQSPSNKVTEKGKDVELRCDPISGHTALYWYRQSLGQGLEFLIYFQGNSAPDKSGLPSDRFSAERTGGSVSTLTIQRTQQEDSAVYLCASSLEWTEAFFGQGTRLTVV.

Only a few counts were recorded for this clonotype. CDR3 in DNA: TGTGCCAGCATTTTCGGCAGGTTGAACACTGAAGCTTTCTTT. The encoded protein is CASIFGRLNTEAFF. The V gene is TRBV6-1, the J gene TRBJ1-1, with no clear D. Looked up from germline, CDR1 is MNHNS and CDR2 is SASEGT. V lost 7 bases, J lost 0 bases, and 12 bases lay in between. The CDR3 length is 14 residues.